A single T cell receptor beta chain is shown here with its context. With 2 bases removed from V and 2 bases from J, the gap between germline ends came to 6 bases. Germline V gives CDR1 ENHRY, CDR2 SYGVKD. This CDR3 spans 13 amino acids. Enrollment of patients from Seattle took place during active infection, with longitudinal follow-up. This record belongs to a study of blood T cell repertoires in COVID-19. About the research overall: Researchers got acute and convalescent COVID-19 samples from the United States, Italy and Spain.

In the original analysis: Nucleated cell number was recorded as an estimate derived from reference gene primer amplification. Measured with immunoSEQ multiplex PCR; TCRdb has only the in-frame clones, and not every one. V, J and clone size are taken as reported in that table, and D and trimming were inferred from the DNA itself. The table has 140,000 to 150,000 clones, over 75% seen once; the top ten hold 8%. This clonotype was sampled from a woman aged 55-69 years with COVID-19, enrolled during active disease. V gene TRBV10-3 combines with J gene TRBJ1-2; D unresolved. Input material: peripheral blood. CDR3 region: CAISEGRNYGYTF. CDR3 coding DNA: TGTGCCATCAGTGAGGGCAGGAACTATGGCTACACCTTC.